These T cell receptor beta chains were read from a single sample in a study of blood T cell repertoires in COVID-19. Generated by immunoSEQ multiplex PCR, the TCRdb table keeps only in-frame clones and is missing some. The sample gives under 200,000 clones, approximately 90% of which show up once; roughly 2.3% is in the top ten. Material for sequencing was peripheral blood. The source is a man younger than 30 with acute or convalescent COVID-19. Both conserved end residues are part of each CDR3. The D gene is left open where the match is weak. Part of the rows lack a size; the others show once, few, many or a class for expanded clones.

>16|-|TRBD1|TRBJ2-2|TRBV3-1/TRBV3-2
TGTGCCAGCAGCCCTCGACAGGGGGCGAACACCGGGGAGCTGTTTTTT
CASSPRQGANTGELFF
>14|-|-|TRBJ1-1|TRBV19
TGTGCCACGAACCAGCACACAGGGTTCCCTGAAGCTTTCTTT
CATNQHTGFPEAFF
>13|-|-|TRBJ2-3|TRBV6-5
TGTGCCAGCAGTTACTCGACAGGAGATACGCAGTATTTT
CASSYSTGDTQYF
>15|-|-|TRBJ1-6|TRBV18
TGTGCCAGCTCAATGGGCTTAATGGAAAATTCACCCCTCCACTTT
CASSMGLMENSPLHF
>13|-|-|TRBJ2-7|TRBV10-1
TGCGCCAGCAGTGAAGGGAGAAACTACGAGCAGTACTTC
CASSEGRNYEQYF
>14|-|-|TRBJ1-6|TRBV30
TGTGCCTGGAGCGACTGGGCCTATAATTCACCCCTCCACTTT
CAWSDWAYNSPLHF
>15|-|TRBD2|TRBJ2-5|TRBV7-8
TGTGCCAGCAGCTCCCCTAGCGGGGGGGCGGAGACCCAGTACTTC
CASSSPSGGAETQYF
>15|-|TRBD2|TRBJ2-3|TRBV11-2
TGTGCCAGCAGCTTACGGACTAGGAGCACAGATACGCAGTATTTT
CASSLRTRSTDTQYF
>18|-|-|TRBJ2-2|TRBV5-1
TGCGCCAGCAGCTTGGGAATTTACGGGCCAGGGGCGTCCGGGGAGCTGTTTTTT
CASSLGIYGPGASGELFF
>15|few|TRBD1|TRBJ1-2|TRBV5-1
TGCGCCAGCAGCCCCCCGGATGACAGGGGCTATGGCTACACCTTC
CASSPPDDRGYGYTF
>13|-|-|TRBJ1-1|TRBV12-3/TRBV12-4
TGTGCCAGCGGTTCGGATTCGAGGACTGAAGCTTTCTTT
CASGSDSRTEAFF
>16|-|TRBD2|TRBJ2-7|TRBV11-2
TGTGCCAGCACCCTGGCCCTAGCGGGAGGACTATACGAGCAGTACTTC
CASTLALAGGLYEQYF
>15|-|-|TRBJ1-1|TRBV3-1/TRBV3-2
TGTGCCAGCAGCCAAGGGGGACATTTGAACACTGAAGCTTTCTTT
CASSQGGHLNTEAFF
>14|-|-|TRBJ1-5|TRBV28
TGTGCCAGCATGGAGGGTCTTAGCAATCAGCCCCAGCATTTT
CASMEGLSNQPQHF
>14|-|TRBD1|TRBJ1-1|TRBV10-3
TGTGCCATCACCTCAGGACAGGGGAACACTGAAGCTTTCTTT
CAITSGQGNTEAFF
>14|-|TRBD1|TRBJ2-3|TRBV13
TGTGCCAGCAGCCCTGGGACAGCCGGAGATACGCAGTATTTT
CASSPGTAGDTQYF
>12|-|-|TRBJ1-2|TRBV10-3
TGTGCCATCAGTGAGTCTAGGGGTGGCTACACCTTC
CAISESRGGYTF
>17|-|TRBD2|TRBJ2-6|TRBV6-6
TGTGCCAGCAGTCCTACCGGGGGGGCGGCTGGGGCCAACGTCCTGACTTTC
CASSPTGGAAGANVLTF
>12|-|TRBD1|TRBJ2-7|TRBV9
TGTGCCAGCAGCCTGACAGGGGACGAGCAGTACTTC
CASSLTGDEQYF
>17|-|TRBD1|TRBJ1-5|TRBV19
TGTGCCAGTAGTATTCCCCCGGGACAGGGAGGAAGACAGCCCCAGCATTTT
CASSIPPGQGGRQPQHF
>13|-|-|TRBJ1-1|TRBV7-8
TGTGCCAGCAGCTTGTCAGAGAACACTGAAGCTTTCTTT
CASSLSENTEAFF
>14|once|-|TRBJ2-7|TRBV7-9
TGTGCCAGCAGCTACGGACTGATCTCCTACGAGCAGTACTTC
CASSYGLISYEQYF
>17|-|-|TRBJ2-1|TRBV29-1
TGCAGCGTCCCCCTCTTAGTAGGGGTCTCCAGGGGTGGTGAGCAGTTCTTC
CSVPLLVGVSRGGEQFF
>16|-|TRBD1|TRBJ2-2|TRBV2
TGTGCCAGCAGTGATACCGGGACAGGGGCCCTCGCGGAGCTGTTTTTT
CASSDTGTGALAELFF
>17|-|-|TRBJ2-6|TRBV5-8
TGTGCCAGCACCCCCGGGACATTTACCTCTGGGGCCAACGTCCTGACTTTC
CASTPGTFTSGANVLTF
>14|-|-|TRBJ2-3|TRBV11-2
TGTGCCAGCAGTATCTTCACTAGCAGCGATACGCAGTATTTT
CASSIFTSSDTQYF
>13|-|TRBD1|TRBJ1-1|TRBV10-3
TGTGCCATCAGTGACGACAGGGACACTGAAGCTTTCTTT
CAISDDRDTEAFF
>12|-|-|TRBJ1-5|TRBV5-1
TGCGCCAGCAGCCTTGAGGGTCAGCCCCAGCATTTT
CASSLEGQPQHF
>14|-|-|TRBJ1-1|TRBV27
TGTGCCAGCAGTTTGGTCGGGAGAAACACTGAAGCTTTCTTT
CASSLVGRNTEAFF
>15|-|-|TRBJ1-1|TRBV5-1
TGCGCCAGCAGCTTGGAGGCGGGGGCGGGCACTGAAGCTTTCTTT
CASSLEAGAGTEAFF
>16|-|-|TRBJ2-3|TRBV7-2
TGTGCCAGCAGCGCGCAAAAGCGGGCTAGCACAGATACGCAGTATTTT
CASSAQKRASTDTQYF
>15|-|TRBD2|TRBJ2-1|TRBV9
TGTGCCAGCGGGGAGCTAGCGGGAGCCTACGATGAGCAGTTCTTC
CASGELAGAYDEQFF
>12|-|TRBD2|TRBJ2-5|TRBV3-1/TRBV3-2
TGTGCCAGCAGCCTTTGGGGGGGGACCCAGTACTTC
CASSLWGGTQYF
>15|-|TRBD1|TRBJ2-5|TRBV27
TGTGCCAGCCAGCCCGACAGGGGGCGAACGGAGACCCAGTACTTC
CASQPDRGRTETQYF
>15|-|TRBD1|TRBJ1-4|TRBV19
TGTGCCAGTAGTATCGGACAGGGGGGTTTTGAAAAACTGTTTTTT
CASSIGQGGFEKLFF
>19|-|-|TRBJ2-2|TRBV7-9
TGTGCCAGCAGCTTAGGAGCGGGTCCAATTACAGCGAACACCGGGGAGCTGTTTTTT
CASSLGAGPITANTGELFF
>15|-|TRBD1|TRBJ1-2|TRBV6-5
TGTGCCAGCACCTTGGGACAGGGGGTTTCCTATGGCTACACCTTC
CASTLGQGVSYGYTF
>16|-|TRBD2|TRBJ2-1|TRBV24-1
TGTGCCACCAGTGACGCCACTAGCGGCTCCTACAATGAGCAGTTCTTC
CATSDATSGSYNEQFF
>15|-|TRBD1|TRBJ2-1|TRBV5-1
TGCGCCAGCAGAGGTGGGACAGGATCCTACAATGAGCAGTTCTTC
CASRGGTGSYNEQFF
>14|-|TRBD1|TRBJ1-1|TRBV5-4
TGTGCCAGCAGCCCTAAGGACAGGGGTGTTGAAGCTTTCTTT
CASSPKDRGVEAFF
>15|-|-|TRBJ2-2|TRBV24-1
TGTGCCACCGGCGACAGGAGCATCAACACCGGGGAGCTGTTTTTT
CATGDRSINTGELFF
>14|-|TRBD1|TRBJ1-5|TRBV3-1/TRBV3-2
TGTGCCAGCTCCCGATACAGGGGGCTCGAGCCCCAGCATTTT
CASSRYRGLEPQHF
>16|once|TRBD2|TRBJ2-5|TRBV9
TGTGCCAGCAGCGTAAAGGGACTAGCGGGAGTGGAGACCCAGTACTTC
CASSVKGLAGVETQYF
>13|-|TRBD1|TRBJ1-2|TRBV27
TGTGCCAGCAGTTTAAGGGACAGCTATGGCTACACCTTC
CASSLRDSYGYTF
>14|-|-|TRBJ2-7|TRBV6-2/TRBV6-3
TGTGCCAGCAGTACCCGGGAACAGGGCTACGAGCAGTACTTC
CASSTREQGYEQYF
>13|-|-|TRBJ1-1|TRBV5-4
TGTGCCAGCAGCTTACCCAGGGGATCGGAAGCTTTCTTT
CASSLPRGSEAFF
>15|-|-|TRBJ1-5|TRBV18
TGTGCCAGCTCACTTCGGGGGGGGGTCAATCAGCCCCAGCATTTT
CASSLRGGVNQPQHF
>15|-|TRBD1|TRBJ2-1|TRBV12-5
TGTGCTAGTGGTTTTATTGGACAGGTGTACAATGAGCAGTTCTTC
CASGFIGQVYNEQFF
>13|-|-|TRBJ1-6|TRBV27
TGTGCCAGCACCGGGACACAGAATTCACCCCTCCACTTT
CASTGTQNSPLHF
>15|-|-|TRBJ2-1|TRBV9
TGTGCCAGCAGCGTAGACACGCCCGCCTACAATGAGCAGTTCTTC
CASSVDTPAYNEQFF
>16|-|-|TRBJ2-3|TRBV5-1
TGCGCCAGCAGCTTGGCTGGACAGAAATACACAGATACGCAGTATTTT
CASSLAGQKYTDTQYF
>15|-|-|TRBJ1-2|TRBV5-8
TGTGCCAGCAGCTACACCTCCCGGGATACTTATGGCTACACCTTC
CASSYTSRDTYGYTF
>13|-|-|TRBJ1-6|TRBV7-2
TGTGCCAGCAGCTCGGGTGGGTATTCACCCCTCCACTTT
CASSSGGYSPLHF
>14|-|TRBD1|TRBJ1-2|TRBV2
TGTGCCAGCAGCGGCAAGGGACAGGGGGGAGGCTACACCTTC
CASSGKGQGGGYTF
>16|-|TRBD1|TRBJ2-3|TRBV5-5
TGTGCCAGCAGCTACCCTGACAGGGGTAGCACAGATACGCAGTATTTT
CASSYPDRGSTDTQYF
>15|-|TRBD1|TRBJ2-3|TRBV24-1
TGTGCCACCAGTGACCAAGGGACAGGTCAAGATACGCAGTATTTT
CATSDQGTGQDTQYF
>18|-|TRBD1|TRBJ2-1|TRBV5-1
TGCGCCAGCGGACCCGGGACAGGGCCCATAGGGTCCTACAATGAGCAGTTCTTC
CASGPGTGPIGSYNEQFF